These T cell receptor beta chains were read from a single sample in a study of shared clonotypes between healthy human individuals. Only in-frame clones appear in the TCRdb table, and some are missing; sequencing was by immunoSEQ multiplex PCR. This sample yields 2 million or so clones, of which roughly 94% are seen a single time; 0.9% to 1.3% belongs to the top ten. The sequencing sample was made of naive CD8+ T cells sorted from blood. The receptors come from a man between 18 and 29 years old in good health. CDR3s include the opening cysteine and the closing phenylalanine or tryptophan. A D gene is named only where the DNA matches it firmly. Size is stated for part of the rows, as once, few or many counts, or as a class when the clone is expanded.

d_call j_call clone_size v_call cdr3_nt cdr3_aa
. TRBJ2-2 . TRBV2 TGTGCCAGTAGGACAGCGAACACCGGGGAGCTGTTTTTT CASRTANTGELFF
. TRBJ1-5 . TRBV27 TGTGCCAGCAGTTTAATCGGCACTAGCAATCAGCCCCAGCATTTT CASSLIGTSNQPQHF
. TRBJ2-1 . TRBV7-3 TGTGCCAGCAGCTCGACAGGGGAGGGTGAGCAGTTCTTC CASSSTGEGEQFF
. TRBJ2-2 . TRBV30 TGTGCCTGGAGTTGGCAGAACACCGGGGAGCTGTTTTTT CAWSWQNTGELFF
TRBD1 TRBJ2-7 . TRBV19 TGTGCCAGTACCAAGACAGGGGGCGGTTCCGAGCAGTACTTC CASTKTGGGSEQYF
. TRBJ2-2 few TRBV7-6 TGTGCCAGCAGCTCCACCGGGGAGCTGTTTTTT CASSSTGELFF
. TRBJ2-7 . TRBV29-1 TGCAGCGTTGTAGCAGGGGTCAACGAGCAGTACTTC CSVVAGVNEQYF
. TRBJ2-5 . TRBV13 TGTGCCAGCAGCCAAGGACACCTCCGAGAGACCCAGTACTTC CASSQGHLRETQYF
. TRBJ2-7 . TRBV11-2 TGTGCCAGCAGCTTAGTCGTCTCCTACGAGCAGTACTTC CASSLVVSYEQYF
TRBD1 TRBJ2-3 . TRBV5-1 TGCGCCAGCACCTTTGGGACAGGGCAGTATTTT CASTFGTGQYF
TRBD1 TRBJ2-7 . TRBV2 TGTGCCAGCAGTGAGATGGTAGGGGGCGAAATTACCTACGAGCAGTACTTC CASSEMVGGEITYEQYF
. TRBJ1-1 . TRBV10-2 TGCGCCAGCAGTGAGTCGGTTCCAGGGATGAACACTGAAGCTTTCTTT CASSESVPGMNTEAFF
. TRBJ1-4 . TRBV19 TGTGCCAGTAGTATAATAGGGGGAAATGCAACTAATGAAAAACTGTTTTTT CASSIIGGNATNEKLFF
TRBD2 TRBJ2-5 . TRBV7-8 TGTGCCAGCATCCCTAGCGGGAGGCCAGAAGAGACCCAGTACTTC CASIPSGRPEETQYF
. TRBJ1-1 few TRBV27 TGTGCCAGCAACGCCTTAGGGGTGAACACTGAAGCTTTCTTT CASNALGVNTEAFF
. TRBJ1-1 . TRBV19 TGTGCCAAGAGGAGGTGTAACACTGAAGCTTTCTTT CAKRRCNTEAFF
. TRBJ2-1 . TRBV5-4 TGTGCCAGCAGCTCGATCCAGGGGGGCCAGCTCAATGAGCAGTTCTTC CASSSIQGGQLNEQFF
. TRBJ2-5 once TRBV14 TGTGCCAGTTCTGGGGGGCTGGAGACCCAGTACTTC CASSGGLETQYF
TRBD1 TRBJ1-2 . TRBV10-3 TGTGCCATCACTACAGGGGTCCATGGCTACACCTTC CAITTGVHGYTF
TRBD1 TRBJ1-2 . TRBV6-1 TGTGCCAGCAGTAATTTAACAGGGGGTGGCTATGGCTACACCTTC CASSNLTGGGYGYTF
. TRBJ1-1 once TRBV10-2 TGCGCCAGCAGTGAATACGGGGCGAACACTGAAGCTTTCTTT CASSEYGANTEAFF
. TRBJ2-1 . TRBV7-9 TGTGCCAGCAGCTTAGTGATCGGACAGCTGAATGAGCAGTTCTTC CASSLVIGQLNEQFF
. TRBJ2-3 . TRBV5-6 TGTGCCAGCAGCTTAGAAGCCAGTAGCACAGATACGCAGTATTTT CASSLEASSTDTQYF
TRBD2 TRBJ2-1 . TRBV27 TGTGCCAGCGGCTCCAGTGCGGGAGTAAACAATGAGCAGTTCTTC CASGSSAGVNNEQFF
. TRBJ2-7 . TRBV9 TGTGCCAGCAGCGTAGCCCAGAACTACGAGCAGTACTTC CASSVAQNYEQYF
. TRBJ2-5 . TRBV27 TGTGCCAGCAGTGACCGGGACGTACTGCAAGAGACCCAGTACTTC CASSDRDVLQETQYF
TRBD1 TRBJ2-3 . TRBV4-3 TGCGCCAGCAGCCAAGCACAGACAGGGGGTAGCACAGATACGCAGTATTTT CASSQAQTGGSTDTQYF
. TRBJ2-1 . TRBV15 TGTGCCACCAGCTTTATCTCGCTAGTCGGCAATGAGCAGTTCTTC CATSFISLVGNEQFF
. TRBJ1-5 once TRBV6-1 TGTGCCAGCAGTGAAGGCGGGTGGTTGAAGCAGCCCCAGCATTTT CASSEGGWLKQPQHF
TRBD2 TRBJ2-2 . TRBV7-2 TGTGCCAGCAAAGGACTAGCGGGAGATCTCGCCGGGGAGCTGTTTTTT CASKGLAGDLAGELFF
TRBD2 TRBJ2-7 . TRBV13 TGTGCCAGCAGCTTGATGGGGGGGATGGACGAGCAGTACTTC CASSLMGGMDEQYF
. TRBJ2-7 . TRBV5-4 TGTGCCAGCAGCAACCGGGACCCTGCCTACGAGCAGTACTTC CASSNRDPAYEQYF
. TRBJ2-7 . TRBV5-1 TGCGCCTCGCGACAGGACAGCTACGAGCAGTACTTC CASRQDSYEQYF
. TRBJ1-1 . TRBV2 TGTGCCAGCAGTGCGGAGTGGATGAACACTGAAGCTTTCTTT CASSAEWMNTEAFF
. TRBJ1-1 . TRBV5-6 TGTGCCAGCAGTCCAGACGGGAACACTGAAGCTTTCTTT CASSPDGNTEAFF
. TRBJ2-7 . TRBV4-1 TGCGCCAGCAGCTTAGACAGAACCTACGAGCAGTACTTC CASSLDRTYEQYF
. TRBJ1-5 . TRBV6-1 TGTGCCAGCAGTGACCCGGACCTTAGCAATCAGCCCCAGCATTTT CASSDPDLSNQPQHF
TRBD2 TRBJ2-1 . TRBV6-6 TGTGCCAGCAGTCGCGGGACTAGCGGTCCCTACAATGAGCAGTTCTTC CASSRGTSGPYNEQFF
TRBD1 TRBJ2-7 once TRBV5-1 TGCGCCAGCAGCCCACGACAGGGGTCCTTTAACTACGAGCAGTACTTC CASSPRQGSFNYEQYF
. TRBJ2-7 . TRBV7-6 TGTGCCAGCAGCTTACCCCAGACAGGATCTAGCTCCTACGAGCAGTACTTC CASSLPQTGSSSYEQYF
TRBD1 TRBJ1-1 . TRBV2 TGTGCCAGCAGTGAGGGACAGGGATGGTCTGAAGCTTTCTTT CASSEGQGWSEAFF
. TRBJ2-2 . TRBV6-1 TGTGCCAGCAGCCAGGGAACCGGGGAGCTGTTTTTT CASSQGTGELFF
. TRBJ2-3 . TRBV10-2 TGCGCCAGTAGCCAGGGCCTAGATACGCAGTATTTT CASSQGLDTQYF
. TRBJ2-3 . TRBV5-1 TGCGCCAGCAGCACCTCTAATCGGGATACGCAGTATTTT CASSTSNRDTQYF
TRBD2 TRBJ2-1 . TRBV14 TGTGCCAGCAGGCCAACTAGCGGGAGATTTTACAATGAGCAGTTCTTC CASRPTSGRFYNEQFF
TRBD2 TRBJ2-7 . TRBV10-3 TGTGCCATCAGTGACCCGAGGACTAGCGACGAGCAGTACTTC CAISDPRTSDEQYF
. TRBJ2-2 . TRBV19 TGTGCCAGTAGCTGGAGGGGTCCGAACACCGGGGAGCTGTTTTTT CASSWRGPNTGELFF
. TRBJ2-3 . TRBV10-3 TGTGCCATCAGTGAGTCAAGGAGTGATACGCAGTATTTT CAISESRSDTQYF
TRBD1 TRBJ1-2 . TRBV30 TGTGCCTGGAGTGTCAGGGGGCAGGCCTATGGCTACACCTTC CAWSVRGQAYGYTF
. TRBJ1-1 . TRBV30 TGTGCCTCACTAAGCCGGAACACTGAAGCTTTCTTT CASLSRNTEAFF
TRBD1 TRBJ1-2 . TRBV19 TGTGCCAGTACCGTCCCGGGACAGGAGACCTTTTATGGCTACACCTTC CASTVPGQETFYGYTF
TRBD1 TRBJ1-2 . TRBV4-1 TGCGCCAGCAGTCCCGCCTCACAGGGGACGGCTGGCTACACCTTC CASSPASQGTAGYTF
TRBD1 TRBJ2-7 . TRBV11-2 TGTGCCAGCAGCCTACAGGGGGCGGGCGAGCAGTACTTC CASSLQGAGEQYF
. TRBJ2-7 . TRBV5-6 TGTGCCAGCAGCTTGTTGTCAATTTACGAGCAGTACTTC CASSLLSIYEQYF
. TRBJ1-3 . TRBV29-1 TGCAGCGTTGAAGAGGTCTCTGGAAACACCATATATTTT CSVEEVSGNTIYF